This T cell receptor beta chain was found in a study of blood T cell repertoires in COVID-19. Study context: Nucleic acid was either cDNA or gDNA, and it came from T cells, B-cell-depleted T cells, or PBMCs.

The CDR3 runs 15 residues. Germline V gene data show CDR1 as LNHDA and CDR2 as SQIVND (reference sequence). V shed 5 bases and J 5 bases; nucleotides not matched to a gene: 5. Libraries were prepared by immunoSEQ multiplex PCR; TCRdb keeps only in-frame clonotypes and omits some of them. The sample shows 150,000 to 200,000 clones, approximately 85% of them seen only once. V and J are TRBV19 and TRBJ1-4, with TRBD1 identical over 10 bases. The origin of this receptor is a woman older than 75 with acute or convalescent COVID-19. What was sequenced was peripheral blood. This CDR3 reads CASSVPGQGNEKLFF. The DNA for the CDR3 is TGTGCCAGTAGTGTCCCGGGACAGGGGAATGAAAAACTGTTTTTT.